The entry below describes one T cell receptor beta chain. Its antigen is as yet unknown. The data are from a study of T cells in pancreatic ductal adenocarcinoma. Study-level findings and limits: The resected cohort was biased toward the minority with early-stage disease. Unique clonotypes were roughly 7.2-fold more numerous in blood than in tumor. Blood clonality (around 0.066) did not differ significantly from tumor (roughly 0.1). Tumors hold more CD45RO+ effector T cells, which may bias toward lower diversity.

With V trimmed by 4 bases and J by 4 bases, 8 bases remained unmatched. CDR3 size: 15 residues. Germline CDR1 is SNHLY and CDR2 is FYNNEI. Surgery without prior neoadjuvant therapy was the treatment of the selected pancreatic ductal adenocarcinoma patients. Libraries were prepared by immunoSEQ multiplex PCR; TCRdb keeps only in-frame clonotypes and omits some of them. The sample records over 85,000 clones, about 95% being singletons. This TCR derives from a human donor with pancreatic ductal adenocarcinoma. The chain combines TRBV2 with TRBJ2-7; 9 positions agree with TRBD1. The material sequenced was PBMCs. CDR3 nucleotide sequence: TGTGCCAGCAGTGCTTGGACGGGACAGGGATACGAGCAGTACTTC. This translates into CASSAWTGQGYEQYF.